This record covers a single T cell receptor (beta chain). The source of the sample is a study of blood T cell repertoires in COVID-19. Turning to the study itself: Samples of COVID-19 (acute and convalescent) were obtained from the United States, Italy and Spain. The cDNA or gDNA used as material had been derived from T cells, B-cell-depleted T cells, or PBMCs.

Trimming cost V 2 bases and J 6 bases; bases outside gene matches: 12. The CDR3 consists of 19 residues. In germline, CDR1 is SEHNR, CDR2 FQNEAQ (reference sequence). TCRdb's table, derived via immunoSEQ multiplex PCR, lists solely in-frame clones and lacks some. Of around 270,000 clones listed, approximately 88% are singletons. The J gene is TRBJ2-1, the V gene TRBV7-9, with 14 nucleotides matching TRBD2. Sequencing was carried out using PBMCs or T cells enriched from blood (not recorded which). This TCR came from a woman in her forties who had been exposed to COVID-19. The CDR3 loop is CASSLRGLAGAPRGNEQFF. The CDR3 DNA is TGTGCCAGCAGCTTACGGGGACTAGCGGGGGCCCCCAGGGGCAATGAGCAGTTCTTC. The full variable domain, its missing parts supplied by reference TRBV7-9 and TRBJ2-1, is DTGVSQNPRHKITKRGQNVTFRCDPISEHNRLYWYRQTLGQGPEFLTYFQNEAQLEKSRLLSDRFSAERPKGSFSTLEIQRTEQGDSAMYLCASSLRGLAGAPRGNEQFFGPGTRLTVL.